The rows below give T cell receptor beta chains drawn from one sample of a study of shared clonotypes between healthy human individuals. The table came from immunoSEQ multiplex PCR; TCRdb's copy has only in-frame clones and leaves some out. The sample lists under 1 million clones, approximately 92% seen once, with nearly 25% in the top ten. The sequencing input was naive CD8+ T cells sorted from blood. These receptors were obtained from a man aged 30 to 39 in good health. The conserved cysteine and the conserved F or W are not part of the CDR3 here. The D gene is left open where the match is weak.

v_gene	j_gene	d_gene	CDR3aa
TRBV29-1	TRBJ2-7	TRBD1	SVEVRGSHYEQY
TRBV9	TRBJ2-7	.	ASSPGTVSYEQY
TRBV11-2	TRBJ1-1	.	ASSPTGNTEAF
TRBV7-9	TRBJ1-3	.	ASSLALGPGNTIY
TRBV11-2	TRBJ1-1	.	ASSLPSWDEAF
TRBV11-2	TRBJ2-3	TRBD1	ASSLVEGQGLASTQY
TRBV28	TRBJ2-5	.	ASSLGLVKFQETQY
TRBV10-3	TRBJ1-3	.	AISEGTQTDTIY
TRBV19	TRBJ2-7	TRBD2	ASSLGLAGVYEQY
TRBV15	TRBJ1-1	.	ATSRLGGTNTEAF
TRBV5-1	TRBJ2-7	.	ASSLGGIYEQY
TRBV5-6	TRBJ2-7	.	ASRGPGLSSYEQY
TRBV9	TRBJ2-1	.	ASSAPPADNEQF
TRBV30	TRBJ2-1	.	AWSSDPTHEQF
TRBV27	TRBJ2-1	TRBD2	ASSFLWTSGKPSGSYNEQF
TRBV6-5	TRBJ1-1	.	ASSPLGTEAF
TRBV16	TRBJ2-7	.	ASSQYEGGGSYEQY